This T cell receptor beta chain was profiled in a study of cytomegalovirus exposure and HLA in healthy donors. CDR3 size: 14 residues. Germline-derived CDR1 and CDR2 are MNHNS and SASEGT. V lost 7 bases, J lost 8 bases, and 18 bases lay in between. As for this clone: No antigen is known for it.

The study, taken as a whole, reports: An assumption of roughly uniform sequencing depth across donors underlay the presence/absence analyses. Reported results showed that the classifier diagnosed cytomegalovirus status with high specificity and sensitivity. Among immune exposure information, only CMV serostatus was available.

PCR used 60 Vbeta primers and 13 Jbeta primers. Produced via immunoSEQ multiplex PCR; TCRdb's table is partial and in-frame only. The sample has some 110,000 clones; 74% are singletons. Donors likely had unrecorded immune exposures despite being nominally healthy when sampled. The rearrangement links TRBV6-1 to TRBJ2-1, with D tentatively TRBD2 (6 bases). The sample taken for sequencing was PBMCs. This TCR was recovered from a woman aged 45-65 years in good health and CMV-seropositive. This CDR3 reads CASTPSVGGHEQFF. CDR3 nucleotide sequence: TGTGCCAGCACCCCTAGTGTCGGGGGACATGAGCAGTTCTTC.